One sample yielded the 30 T cell receptor beta chains listed below, sequenced in a study of early T cells in non-severe SARS-CoV-2 infection (dated by TCRdb to the early 2020s). Library construction relied on 5' RACE. Data came from a NextSeq 500. TCRdb itself trimmed the public reads at Q25 with fastp, ran MiXCR and retained productive beta chains. Every entry covers one CDR3 protein and lists the most common genes and DNA from its rows. For this sample there are approximately 50,000 distinct CDR3 sequences; around a tenth appear just once. The ten top clones hold under 15% of the sample. The material sequenced was whole blood. These receptors all stem from an adult who was a healthcare worker with PCR-confirmed SARS-CoV-2 infection or an uninfected control (not recorded which).

This clonotype has at least ten counts. V usage is TRBV7-3 and J usage is TRBJ2-1, with TRBD2 matching 8 bases. The germline V gene has CDR1 SGHTA and CDR2 FQGTGA. V gave up 6 bases and J gave up 2 bases; unmatched junction bases: 9. The CDR3 loop spans 16 amino acids. DNA of the CDR3: TGTGCCAGCAGTGCCCTGGGAGCGGGAGCCTACAATGAGCAGTTCTTC. It translates to CASSALGAGAYNEQFF.

The table lists this clonotype with many counts. The rearrangement joins TRBV2 to TRBJ2-7; D gene unclear. CDR1 is SNHLY and CDR2 is FYNNEI in the germline V gene. V shed 6 bases and J shed 2 bases, with 11 bases lying between them. This CDR3 contains 13 residues. For the CDR3, the DNA is TGTGCCAGCAGCGCCGGAAGGACCTACGAGCAGTACTTC. This gives the protein CASSAGRTYEQYF.

The chain carries TRBV2 and TRBJ2-5; 7 nucleotides match TRBD2. The ends lost 7 bases at V and 2 bases at J; junction bases unmatched: 1. The germline CDR1 and CDR2 sequences are SNHLY and FYNNEI. The CDR3 totals 12 residues. In DNA, the CDR3 is TGTGCCAGCACGGGACTACAAGAGACCCAGTACTTC. Protein sequence: CASTGLQETQYF.

This clonotype was detected only a few times. This chain joins TRBV20-1 and TRBJ2-3, with D maybe TRBD2 (5 bases). Germline values: CDR1 DFQATT, CDR2 SNEGSKA (reference sequence). The CDR3 consists of 15 residues. The V and J ends lost 3 bases and 0 bases respectively, with 13 bases between them. CDR3 in amino acids: CSARPARTSTDTQYF. DNA of the CDR3: TGCAGTGCTAGGCCCGCTAGGACTAGCACAGATACGCAGTATTTT.

This clonotype has ten or more counts. The rearrangement joins TRBV4-2 to TRBJ2-3; TRBD1 matches 7 bases. Germline CDR1 reads LGHNA; CDR2 reads YNFKEQ. CDR3 size: 15 residues. The junction had 7 bases not matched to a gene; V was cut back by 5 bases and J by 2 bases. The CDR3 DNA follows: TGTGCCAGCAGCTCCCGACAGGGCGACACAGATACGCAGTATTTT. Amino acids: CASSSRQGDTDTQYF.

V usage is TRBV7-2 and J usage is TRBJ2-7; D uncertain. The CDR3 length is 13 residues. From germline, CDR1 is SGHTA and CDR2 FQGNSA. Trimming stripped 5 bases from V and 3 bases from J, with 11 bases between. The CDR3 here is CASSPWTVYEQYF. The CDR3 coding sequence is TGTGCCAGCAGCCCCTGGACGGTCTACGAGCAGTACTTC.

The CDR3 coding sequence is TGTGCCAGCAGTTCACCGGGACTGACTTACGAGCAGTACTTC. Residues: CASSSPGLTYEQYF. The rearrangement links TRBV28 to TRBJ2-7, with D possibly matching TRBD2 (6 bases). V was shortened by 4 bases and J by 4 bases, with 14 bases between the two germline ends. Germline lookup yields CDR1 MDHEN and CDR2 SYDVKM. The CDR3 sequence is 14 residues long.

This clonotype was counted many times. V gene TRBV3-1 combines with J gene TRBJ1-5; weak D call: TRBD1 (5 bases). V lost 3 bases to trimming and J lost 2 bases, with 11 bases between them. The CDR3 contains 15 residues. The germline CDR1 and CDR2 sequences are LGHDT and YNNKEL (reference sequence). This CDR3 reads CASSQALGGNQPQHF. Here the CDR3 DNA reads TGTGCCAGCAGCCAGGCCCTGGGGGGCAATCAGCCCCAGCATTTT.

In its sample, this clonotype was seen many times. Written as DNA, the CDR3 is TGCAGTGCTAGGACGGGACAGGGCAGAAACATTCAGTACTTC. It translates to CSARTGQGRNIQYF. This chain joins TRBV20-1 and TRBJ2-4, with 9 bases aligning to TRBD1. V dropped 3 bases and J dropped 6; count of bases not matched to a gene: 6. From germline, CDR1 is DFQATT and CDR2 SNEGSKA (reference sequence). The CDR3 is 14 amino acids.

Ten or more counts support this clonotype. The J gene is TRBJ1-5, the V gene TRBV30; the D gene is possibly TRBD1 (5 bases). Germline V gene data show CDR1 as GTSNPN and CDR2 as SVGIG (reference sequence). V was clipped by 3 bases and J by 2 bases, with 8 bases between them. The CDR3 is 13 amino acids. CDR3 bases: TGTGCCTGGAGGGGGGTGGGCAATCAGCCCCAGCATTTT. Protein sequence: CAWRGVGNQPQHF.

This clonotype was seen many times. This rearrangement joins TRBV20-1 to TRBJ2-1; 13 bases agree with TRBD2. This CDR3 has 15 amino acids. Per germline, CDR1 DFQATT and CDR2 SNEGSKA (reference sequence). V lost 2 bases to trimming and J lost 8 bases; unmatched junction nucleotides: 6. The CDR3 DNA sequence: TGCAGTGCTAGATCACTAGCGGGAGGGCCTGATGAGCAGTTCTTC. Protein: CSARSLAGGPDEQFF.

This clonotype was observed at least ten times. The CDR3 coding sequence is TGCAGTGCTGGCCGGGACAGCCACTCCTACGAGCAGTACTTC. Amino acid sequence: CSAGRDSHSYEQYF. V gene TRBV20-1 combines with J gene TRBJ2-7, with 7 bases that match TRBD1. Germline values: CDR1 DFQATT, CDR2 SNEGSKA (reference sequence). V dropped 5 bases and J dropped 0; count of bases not matched to a gene: 7. The CDR3 has 14 residues.

This clonotype appeared a few times. This chain connects TRBV28 to TRBJ2-2; D remains ambiguous. Germline lookup yields CDR1 MDHEN and CDR2 SYDVKM. V was clipped by 10 bases and J by 5 bases, with 8 bases between them. The length of the CDR3 is 11 residues. Here the CDR3 reads CATAVTGELFF. CDR3 nucleotide sequence: TGTGCCACCGCAGTGACCGGGGAGCTGTTTTTT.

There are a few counts of this clonotype. The V and J genes are TRBV7-8 and TRBJ2-4, with a possible D match to TRBD1 (6 bases). Deletions cut 1 base from V and 1 base from J, with 11 bases between. This CDR3 spans 16 amino acids. In germline, CDR1 is SGHVS, CDR2 FQNEAQ. The CDR3 DNA is TGTGCCAGCAGCTTAGGTCAGGGGACGGCCAAAAACATTCAGTACTTC. It translates to CASSLGQGTAKNIQYF.

At least ten counts were recorded for this clonotype. V gene TRBV28 combines with J gene TRBJ2-3; D possibly corresponds to TRBD1 (6 bases). V was shortened by 6 bases and J by 4 bases, with 17 bases between the two germline ends. The germline CDR1 and CDR2 sequences are MDHEN and SYDVKM. The CDR3 loop spans 15 amino acids. The CDR3 nucleotides are TGTGCCAGCAGCCCTCCCCACACAGGGTCAGATACGCAGTATTTT. Its translation: CASSPPHTGSDTQYF.

This clonotype appeared a few times. This chain links TRBV9 with TRBJ1-1; 7 bases are a match to TRBD1. CDR3 length: 15 amino acids. The V gene's germline CDR1 is SGDLS and CDR2 YYNGEE. V lost 3 bases, J lost 1 base, and 6 bases stayed unmatched. The CDR3 coding sequence is TGTGCCAGCAGCGGAAGACAGGGCCAGAACACTGAAGCTTTCTTT. Translated, it gives CASSGRQGQNTEAFF. Filled out from reference TRBV9 and TRBJ1-1, the complete variable domain reads DSGVTQTPKHLITATGQRVTLRCSPRSGDLSVYWYQQSLDQGLQFLIQYYNGEERAKGNILERFSAQQFPDLHSELNLSSLELGDSALYFCASSGRQGQNTEAFFGQGTRLTVV.

Ten or more counts support this clonotype. The chain carries TRBV6-6 and TRBJ2-3; 8 bases match TRBD2. This CDR3 spans 16 amino acids. With V trimmed by 2 bases and J by 3 bases, 7 bases remained unmatched. In germline, CDR1 is MNHNY, CDR2 SVGAGI (reference sequence). Here the CDR3 reads CASSYNPGGRTDTQYF. The CDR3 nucleotides read TGTGCCAGCAGTTACAACCCGGGCGGGAGGACAGATACGCAGTATTTT.

Turning to this clonotype: It may be a read error: a sequence one base away is much more abundant. The CDR3 region has the DNA TGTGCCAGCAGTTTTTGGGACTTGCAAGAGACCCAGTACTTC. It translates to CASSFWDLQETQYF. This sequence joins TRBV28 and TRBJ2-5; maybe TRBD2 (6 bases). CDR3 size: 14 residues. V gave up 3 bases and J gave up 2 bases, with 10 bases separating them. CDR1 MDHEN and CDR2 SYDVKM come from the germline V gene. Full variable domain (remainder filled in from reference TRBV28 and TRBJ2-5): DVKVTQSSRYLVKRTGEKVFLECVQDMDHENMFWYRQDPGLGLRLIYFSYDVKMKEKGDIPEGYSVSREKKERFSLILESASTNQTSMYLCASSFWDLQETQYFGPGTRLLVL.

This clonotype has at least ten counts. The chain carries TRBV12-3 or TRBV12-4 and TRBJ2-7; D assignment may be TRBD1 or TRBD2 (5 bases each). Trimming took off 5 bases at V and 1 base at J, with 12 bases between the two ends. This CDR3 is built from 14 residues. CDR3 nucleotide sequence: TGTGCCAGCAGTGTCGGGGACGGATCCTACGAGCAGTACTTC. Its protein product is CASSVGDGSYEQYF.

This clonotype was counted a single time. V usage is TRBV29-1 and J usage is TRBJ2-7, with D maybe TRBD2 (6 bases). The CDR3 runs 14 residues. V was trimmed by 6 bases and J by 0 bases, leaving 15 bases between them. In germline, CDR1 is SQVTM, CDR2 ANQGSEA. The chain's CDR3 is CSVSSGFLSYEQYF. CDR3 nucleotides: TGCAGCGTCTCGAGCGGGTTCCTCTCCTACGAGCAGTACTTC.

The J gene is TRBJ2-1, the V gene TRBV7-6; D is tentatively TRBD1 or TRBD2 (5 bases each). The germline V gene encodes CDR1 SGHVS and CDR2 FNYEAQ. Trimming shortened V by 4 bases and J by 6 bases, and 10 bases separated the two germline ends. The CDR3 runs 13 residues. DNA of the CDR3: TGTGCCAGCAGCTCCCGGGACGCCAATGAGCAGTTCTTC. Translated: CASSSRDANEQFF.

This clonotype was picked up many times. The V and J genes are TRBV7-2 and TRBJ2-7; 10 bases are shared with TRBD2. The CDR3 extends over 15 amino acids. Germline V gives CDR1 SGHTA, CDR2 FQGNSA. Losses at the gene ends were 3 bases for V and 2 bases for J; bases not matched to a gene: 4. This chain's CDR3 is CASSFGLAETYEQYF. In DNA, the CDR3 is TGTGCCAGCAGCTTTGGACTAGCGGAGACCTACGAGCAGTACTTC.

This clonotype was seen many times. The chain recombines TRBV29-1 with TRBJ2-1, with 7 bases that match TRBD1. CDR3 length: 15 amino acids. CDR1 is SQVTM and CDR2 is ANQGSEA in the germline V gene. With 5 bases clipped from V and 5 bases from J, the junction kept 12 bases outside the gene matches. The CDR3 DNA sequence: TGCAGCGTTCTGTTCATGGCAGGGGGAGACAATGAGCAGTTCTTC. It encodes CSVLFMAGGDNEQFF.

The chain carries TRBV7-6 and TRBJ2-7; 11 bases align to TRBD2. Germline V CDR1 and CDR2: SGHVS, FNYEAQ. V lost 5 bases to trimming and J lost 3 bases; unmatched junction nucleotides: 12. The CDR3 is 17 residues long. The CDR3 region has the DNA TGTGCCAGCAGCGCCGGAGGGGCTAGCGGGAGGTACTACGAGCAGTACTTC. Translating gives CASSAGGASGRYYEQYF.

This clonotype has a count of ten or more. The V call is TRBV27, the J call TRBJ2-7; the D is unclear. In germline, CDR1 is MNHEY, CDR2 SMNVEV (reference sequence). The CDR3 loop spans 13 amino acids. V was pared by 3 bases and J by 2 bases, with 8 bases between. CDR3 nucleotides: TGTGCCAGCAGTTTCAGCCGAACCTACGAGCAGTACTTC. Its translation: CASSFSRTYEQYF.

The table lists this clonotype with a few counts. The CDR3 here is CASSRTSYGYTF. CDR3 bases: TGTGCCAGCAGTAGGACCTCCTATGGCTACACCTTC. The chain recombines TRBV5-4 with TRBJ1-2; D is undetermined. The germline gives CDR1 SGHNT, CDR2 YYREEE (reference sequence). The germline V and J ends were trimmed by 5 bases and 4 bases, with 9 bases remaining between them. The CDR3 covers 12 residues. The full variable domain, rest sourced from reference TRBV5-4 and TRBJ1-2, is ETGVTQSPTHLIKTRGQQVTLRCSSQSGHNTVSWYQQALGQGPQFIFQYYREEENGRGNFPPRFSGLQFPNYSSELNVNALELDDSALYLCASSRTSYGYTFGSGTRLTVV.

This clonotype was seen ten or more times. J is TRBJ1-3 and V is TRBV29-1, with unresolved D. Germline-derived CDR1 and CDR2 are SQVTM and ANQGSEA. With 7 bases removed from V and 1 base from J, the gap between germline ends came to 11 bases. CDR3 length equals 13 residues. As DNA, the CDR3 is TGCAGCGCCGAGACGGTATCTGGAAACACCATATATTTT. Translating it yields CSAETVSGNTIYF.

V is TRBV6-2 or TRBV6-3 and J is TRBJ2-1; 10 nucleotides align to TRBD1. V trimming: 5 bases; J trimming: 8 bases; junction bases outside the gene matches: 12. This CDR3 region has 16 residues. Germline CDR1 reads MNHEY; CDR2 reads SVGEGT. CDR3 loop: CASSGIRQGARDEQFF. The DNA for the CDR3 is TGTGCCAGCAGTGGGATCCGACAGGGGGCAAGGGATGAGCAGTTCTTC.

This clonotype was detected many times. The conserved final phenylalanine or tryptophan is absent from the CDR3, which likely points to a read error. No DNA is shown, since the ends of the CDR3 on it are uncertain; the CDR3 is the one TCRdb lists. CDR3 protein: CAALFGVLL. This chain connects TRBV6-2 or TRBV6-3 to TRBJ2-7; TRBD2 is the table's D call and was not checked against the DNA. From its first to its last residue, the CDR3 has 9 amino acids. Germline V gives CDR1 MNHEY, CDR2 SVGEGT.

The chain joins TRBV6-6 to TRBJ2-1, with TRBD2 identical over 7 bases. J was trimmed by 0 bases and V by 2 bases; bases with no gene match: 7. The CDR3 contains 17 residues. Germline CDR1 and CDR2: MNHNY and SVGAGI (reference sequence). In DNA, the CDR3 is TGTGCCAGCAGTTACGGGCTAGCGGTTAACTCCTACAATGAGCAGTTCTTC. Its translation: CASSYGLAVNSYNEQFF.